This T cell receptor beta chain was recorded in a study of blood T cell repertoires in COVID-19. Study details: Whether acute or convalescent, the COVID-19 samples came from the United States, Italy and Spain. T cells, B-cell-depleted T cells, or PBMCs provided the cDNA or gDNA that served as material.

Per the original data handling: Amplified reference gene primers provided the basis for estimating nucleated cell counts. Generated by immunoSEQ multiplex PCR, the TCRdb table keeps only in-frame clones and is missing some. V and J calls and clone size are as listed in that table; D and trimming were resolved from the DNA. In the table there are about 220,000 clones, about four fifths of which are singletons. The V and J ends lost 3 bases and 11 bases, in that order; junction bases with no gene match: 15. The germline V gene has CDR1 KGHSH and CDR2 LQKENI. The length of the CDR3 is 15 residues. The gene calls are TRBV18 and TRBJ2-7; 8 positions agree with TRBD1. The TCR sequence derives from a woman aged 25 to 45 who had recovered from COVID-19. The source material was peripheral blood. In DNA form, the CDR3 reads TGTGCCAGCTCACCTGGACAGGGAGTTCAAGAAAGAGAGTACTTC. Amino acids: CASSPGQGVQEREYF.